The 18 T cell receptor beta chains given below trace back to one sample, sequenced in a study of OX40 agonist ivuxolimab in advanced cancers. Assay: immunoSEQ multiplex PCR; the TCRdb copy retains only in-frame clones and omits some. The data hold some 13,000 clones, with roughly 84% observed a single time. The specimen was CD4+ or CD8+ T cells sorted from blood, collected in a trial of the OX40 agonist ivuxolimab. The source of these receptors is an adult with an advanced solid tumor such as melanoma, head and neck, liver or kidney cancer.

The chain links TRBV13 to TRBJ1-2; the D is unclear. Per germline, CDR1 PRHDT and CDR2 FYEKMQ (reference sequence). This CDR3 has 11 residues. Trimming took off 7 bases at V and 8 bases at J, with 11 bases between the two ends. The chain's CDR3 is CASNVGGGYTF. The CDR3 bases are TGTGCCAGCAATGTCGGCGGGGGCTACACCTTC.

The V gene is TRBV19, the J gene TRBJ2-1; D may be TRBD1 or TRBD2 (5 bases each). With 6 bases removed from V and 4 bases from J, the gap between germline ends came to 16 bases. Germline V gives CDR1 LNHDA, CDR2 SQIVND (reference sequence). The CDR3 is 15 residues long. Written as DNA, the CDR3 is TGTGCCAGTAGCCCGGCGGACGGGGCGTACAATGAGCAGTTCTTC. Its translation: CASSPADGAYNEQFF.

This clone showed up just a few times. The chain couples TRBV4-1 to TRBJ2-5; D unclear. The CDR3 runs to 15 residues. Per the germline V gene, CDR1 is MGHRA and CDR2 is YSYEKL. The V and J ends lost 0 bases and 5 bases respectively, with 13 bases between them. The CDR3 protein is CASSQDLNPHETQYF. CDR3 in DNA: TGCGCCAGCAGCCAAGATTTGAACCCCCACGAGACCCAGTACTTC.

The rearrangement links TRBV7-6 to TRBJ2-1; possible D gene TRBD2, 6 bases. This CDR3 spans 15 amino acids. CDR1 is SGHVS, CDR2 FNYEAQ, per germline. V dropped 3 bases and J dropped 0 bases, with 9 bases sitting between them. CDR3 protein: CASSLQGGSYNEQFF. The CDR3, as DNA: TGTGCCAGCAGCTTGCAGGGAGGCTCCTACAATGAGCAGTTCTTC. Variable domain in full (rest from reference TRBV7-6 and TRBJ2-1): GAGVSQSPRYKVTKRGQDVALRCDPISGHVSLYWYRQALGQGPEFLTYFNYEAQQDKSGLPNDRFSAERPEGSISTLTIQRTEQRDSAMYRCASSLQGGSYNEQFFGPGTRLTVL.

This chain links TRBV7-6 with TRBJ2-3; 7 nucleotides match TRBD2. The CDR3 sequence is 15 residues long. Germline-derived CDR1 and CDR2 are SGHVS and FNYEAQ. The ends lost 2 bases at V and 6 bases at J; junction bases unmatched: 8. For the CDR3, the DNA is TGTGCCAGCAGCTTAACCAGCGGGACCCTGGATACGCAGTATTTT. It is translated as CASSLTSGTLDTQYF.

The chain recombines TRBV19 with TRBJ2-2; 14 bases are shared with TRBD2. CDR1 is LNHDA and CDR2 is SQIVND in the germline V gene (reference sequence). With V trimmed by 5 bases and J by 7 bases, 12 bases remained unmatched. CDR3 size: 18 residues. The CDR3 here is CASSSPVTSGGAVGELFF. CDR3 DNA: TGTGCCAGTAGTTCCCCCGTGACTAGCGGGGGGGCCGTCGGGGAGCTGTTTTTT.

The chain combines TRBV11-2 with TRBJ2-7; D uncertain. This CDR3 region has 13 residues. The germline CDR1 and CDR2 sequences are SGHAT and FQNNGV. V lost 1 base and J lost 1, with 5 bases in between. The CDR3 DNA follows: TGTGCCAGCAGCTTAGCTGGATCCTACGAGCAGTACTTC. Its translation is CASSLAGSYEQYF.

This rearrangement joins TRBV5-1 to TRBJ2-1; 7 bases line up with TRBD2. CDR1 and CDR2 from the germline V gene are SGHRS and YFSETQ. The CDR3 is 15 residues long. The J segment lost 2 bases and the V segment lost 0 bases, leaving 2 bases of the junction unmatched. CDR3: CASSLGLAAYNEQFF. In DNA, the CDR3 is TGCGCCAGCAGCTTGGGTCTAGCGGCCTACAATGAGCAGTTCTTC.

The chain employs TRBV7-3 and TRBJ2-7, with 9 positions matching TRBD1. Germline V gene lookup returns CDR1 SGHTA and CDR2 FQGTGA. The CDR3 is 13 residues long. J was trimmed by 2 bases and V by 5 bases; bases with no gene match: 1. CDR3 in amino acids: CASSGTGTYEQYF. Here the CDR3 DNA reads TGTGCCAGCAGCGGGACAGGGACCTACGAGCAGTACTTC.

V gene TRBV18 combines with J gene TRBJ1-1; D is unresolved. Germline V lookup: CDR1 KGHSH, CDR2 LQKENI. The V end was cut by 2 bases, the J end by 0 bases, with 19 bases between. The CDR3 extends over 18 amino acids. CDR3 sequence: CASSPIGQLRAVNTEAFF. DNA of the CDR3: TGTGCCAGCTCACCAATAGGGCAGTTGAGGGCGGTGAACACTGAAGCTTTCTTT. Drawing the rest from reference TRBV18 and TRBJ1-1, the complete variable domain is NAGVMQNPRHLVRRRGQEARLRCSPMKGHSHVYWYRQLPEEGLKFMVYLQKENIIDESGMPKERFSAEFPKEGPSILRIQQVVRGDSAAYFCASSPIGQLRAVNTEAFFGQGTRLTVV.

The chain recombines TRBV9 with TRBJ2-7; maybe TRBD2 (6 bases). Trimming removed 2 bases from V and 2 bases from J, with 14 bases in between. CDR3 size: 15 residues. Per the germline V gene, CDR1 is SGDLS and CDR2 is YYNGEE. Here the CDR3 DNA reads TGTGCCAGCAGCGTTAGCGGTGGAGGGACCTACGAGCAGTACTTC. Amino acids: CASSVSGGGTYEQYF.

The chain carries TRBV9 and TRBJ2-7; D tentatively reads TRBD1 or TRBD2 (5 bases each). This CDR3 comprises 15 residues. Germline lookup yields CDR1 SGDLS and CDR2 YYNGEE. The V end was cut by 4 bases, the J end by 0 bases, with 14 bases between. CDR3 nucleotide sequence: TGTGCCAGCAGCAAATGGGACGGACTCTCCTACGAGCAGTACTTC. Translation: CASSKWDGLSYEQYF. Together with reference TRBV9 and TRBJ2-7, the CDR3 gives the full variable domain: DSGVTQTPKHLITATGQRVTLRCSPRSGDLSVYWYQQSLDQGLQFLIQYYNGEERAKGNILERFSAQQFPDLHSELNLSSLELGDSALYFCASSKWDGLSYEQYFGPGTRLTVT.

The chain joins TRBV6-5 to TRBJ1-3, with unresolved D. The CDR3 consists of 14 residues. In germline, CDR1 is MNHEY, CDR2 SVGAGI. Trimming took off 6 bases at V and 2 bases at J, with 11 bases between the two ends. CDR3 sequence reads: CASRKQNPGNTIYF. The CDR3 bases are TGTGCCAGCAGAAAACAGAATCCTGGAAACACCATATATTTT.

V gene TRBV11-2 combines with J gene TRBJ1-1; tentative D call: TRBD1 (5 bases). The CDR3 runs to 16 residues. The germline V gene encodes CDR1 SGHAT and CDR2 FQNNGV. V lost 1 base to trimming and J lost 1 base, with 13 bases between them. CDR3 residues: CASSLAGQAKNTEAFF. In DNA form, the CDR3 reads TGTGCCAGCAGCTTAGCCGGACAAGCCAAGAACACTGAAGCTTTCTTT. Based on the CDR3 plus reference TRBV11-2 and TRBJ1-1, the full variable domain is EAGVAQSPRYKIIEKRQSVAFWCNPISGHATLYWYQQILGQGPKLLIQFQNNGVVDDSQLPKDRFSAERLKGVDSTLKIQPAKLEDSAVYLCASSLAGQAKNTEAFFGQGTRLTVV.

The DNA for the CDR3 is TGTGCCAGCTGGGGACCAAAACTGTTTTTT. Amino acid sequence: CASWGPKLFF. The V gene is TRBV2, the J gene TRBJ1-4; D possibly corresponds to TRBD1 (5 bases). This CDR3 comprises 10 residues. V was clipped by 8 bases and J by 10 bases, with 8 bases between them. Germline lookup yields CDR1 SNHLY and CDR2 FYNNEI.

This clone was seen only once. The rearrangement joins TRBV6-5 to TRBJ1-5; TRBD1 is a possible D gene (5 bases). V lost 0 bases, J lost 6 bases, and 9 bases lay in between. Germline loops: CDR1 MNHEY, CDR2 SVGAGI. This CDR3 has 14 amino acids. In DNA form, the CDR3 reads TGTGCCAGCAGTTACTCGAGCGGGGCTCAGCCCCAGCATTTT. It yields the protein CASSYSSGAQPQHF.

The V call is TRBV12-5, the J call TRBJ1-2; TRBD1 matches 7 bases. The CDR3 spans 16 residues. CDR1 and CDR2 (germline): LGHNT, FRNRAP. With V trimmed by 3 bases and J by 4 bases, 11 bases remained unmatched. Here the CDR3 DNA reads TGTGCTAGTGGTTTTTCCTCCACAGGGGCCCTCTATGGCTACACCTTC. It specifies CASGFSSTGALYGYTF.

This chain joins TRBV5-5 and TRBJ1-1, with 11 bases fitting TRBD1. The J segment lost 7 bases and the V segment lost 1 base, leaving 6 bases of the junction unmatched. Germline V gene sequence: CDR1 SGHKS, CDR2 YYEKEE (reference sequence). CDR3 length: 15 amino acids. The CDR3 region is CASSLKGTGGLEAFF. CDR3 coding DNA: TGTGCCAGCAGCTTGAAGGGGACAGGGGGTCTTGAAGCTTTCTTT.